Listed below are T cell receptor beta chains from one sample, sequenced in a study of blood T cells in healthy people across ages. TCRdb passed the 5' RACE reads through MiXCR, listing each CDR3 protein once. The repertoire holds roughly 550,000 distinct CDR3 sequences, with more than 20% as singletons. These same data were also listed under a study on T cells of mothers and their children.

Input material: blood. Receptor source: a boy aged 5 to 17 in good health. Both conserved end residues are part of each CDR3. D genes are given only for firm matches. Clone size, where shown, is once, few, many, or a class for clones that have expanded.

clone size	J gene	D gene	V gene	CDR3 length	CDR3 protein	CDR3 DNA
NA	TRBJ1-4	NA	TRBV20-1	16	CSARPIGLLTGEKLFF	TGCAGTGCTAGACCGATCGGGTTGCTTACGGGTGAAAAACTGTTTTTT
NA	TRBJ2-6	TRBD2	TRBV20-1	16	CSAQTSGSSGANAVTF	TGCAGTGCCCAGACTAGCGGGAGCTCTGGGGCCAACGCCGTGACTTTC
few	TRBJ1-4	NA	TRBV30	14	CAWSGDTTNEKLFF	TGTGCCTGGAGTGGGGACACAACTAATGAAAAACTGTTTTTT
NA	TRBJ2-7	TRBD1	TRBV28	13	CASSFGTVNEQYF	TGTGCCAGCAGTTTTGGGACAGTAAACGAGCAGTACTTC
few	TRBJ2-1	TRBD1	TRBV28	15	CASVKLGQGGHEQFF	TGTGCCAGCGTAAAGCTGGGACAGGGGGGGCATGAGCAGTTCTTC
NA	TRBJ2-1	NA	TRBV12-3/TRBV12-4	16	CASSLRRSSPYNEQFF	TGTGCCAGCAGTTTGAGGCGGTCCAGTCCCTACAATGAGCAGTTCTTC
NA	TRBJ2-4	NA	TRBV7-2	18	CASSTRTVGVVAKNIQYF	TGTGCCAGCAGCACCAGGACAGTTGGGGTCGTAGCCAAAAACATTCAGTACTTC
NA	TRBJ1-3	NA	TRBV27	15	CASSVRGGPGNTIYF	TGTGCCAGCAGTGTCCGCGGCGGTCCTGGAAACACCATATATTTT
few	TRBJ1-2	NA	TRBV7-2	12	CASSLQGPGYTF	TGTGCCAGCAGCCTCCAGGGGCCGGGCTACACCTTC
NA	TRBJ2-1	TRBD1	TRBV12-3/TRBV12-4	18	CASSSYLPGQGIYNEQFF	TGTGCCAGCAGTTCGTACCTTCCGGGACAGGGAATCTACAATGAGCAGTTCTTC
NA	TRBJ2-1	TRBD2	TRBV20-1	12	CSALRMGGGSVF	TGCAGTGCCTTGAGAATGGGCGGGGGGTCGGTCTTC
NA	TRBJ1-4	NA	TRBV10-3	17	CAISEGKGVATNEKLFF	TGTGCCATCAGTGAGGGAAAGGGGGTTGCAACTAATGAAAAACTGTTTTTT
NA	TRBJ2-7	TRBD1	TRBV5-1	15	CASSQQPGQGYEQYF	TGCGCCAGCAGCCAGCAACCGGGACAGGGCTACGAGCAGTACTTC
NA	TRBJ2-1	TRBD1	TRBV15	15	CATNSSTGAYNEQFF	TGTGCCACCAACAGCTCGACAGGGGCCTACAATGAGCAGTTCTTC
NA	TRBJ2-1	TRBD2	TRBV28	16	CASSPRTSGRQNEQFF	TGTGCCAGCAGTCCTAGAACTAGCGGGAGGCAGAATGAGCAGTTCTTC
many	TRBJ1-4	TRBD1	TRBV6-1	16	CASSEAAGQGDEKLFF	TGTGCCAGCAGTGAAGCAGCGGGACAGGGTGATGAAAAACTGTTTTTT
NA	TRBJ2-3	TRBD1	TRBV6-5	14	CASSYDRGGDTQYF	TGTGCCAGCAGTTACGACAGGGGCGGGGATACGCAGTATTTT
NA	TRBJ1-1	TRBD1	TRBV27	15	CASSLGQPLNTEAFF	TGTGCCAGCAGTCTGGGACAGCCTCTGAACACTGAAGCTTTCTTT
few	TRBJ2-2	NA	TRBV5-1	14	CASSPPANTGELFF	TGCGCCAGCAGCCCCCCCGCTAACACCGGGGAGCTGTTTTTT
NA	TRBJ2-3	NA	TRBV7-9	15	CASSLVEIGSDTQYF	TGTGCCAGCAGCTTAGTCGAGATCGGATCCGATACGCAGTATTTT
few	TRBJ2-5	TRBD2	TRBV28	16	CASSSGLAGEQETQYF	TGTGCCAGCAGTTCCGGACTAGCGGGGGAACAAGAGACCCAGTACTTC
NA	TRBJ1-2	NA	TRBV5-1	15	CASSWGTATNYGYTF	TGCGCCAGCAGCTGGGGGACGGCCACTAACTATGGCTACACCTTC
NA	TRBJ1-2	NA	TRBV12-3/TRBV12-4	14	CASSMDAGNYGYTF	TGTGCCAGCAGTATGGACGCCGGTAACTATGGCTACACCTTC
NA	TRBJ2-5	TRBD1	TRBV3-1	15	CASSGRDRGRETQYF	TGTGCCAGCAGCGGCCGGGACAGGGGGCGAGAGACCCAGTACTTC
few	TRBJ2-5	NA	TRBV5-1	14	CASGGTQGKETQYF	TGCGCCAGCGGAGGGACCCAGGGGAAAGAGACCCAGTACTTC
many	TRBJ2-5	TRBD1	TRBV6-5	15	CASSRDRAGQETQYF	TGTGCCAGCAGTAGGGACAGGGCGGGCCAAGAGACCCAGTACTTC